This T cell receptor beta chain was recorded in a study of graft-versus-host responses after intestinal transplantation. Regarding this clone: Antigen: not known.

TCRdb keeps only in-frame clones here, not all; method: immunoSEQ multiplex PCR. In the table there are more than 70,000 clones, 85% to 90% of which are singletons. Germline loops: CDR1 SGHNT, CDR2 YYREEE (reference sequence). CDR3 length equals 14 residues. The V gene lost 3 bases and the J gene lost 0 bases, with 8 bases spanning the gap. The source is a human donor who received an intestinal transplant. The rearrangement uses TRBV5-4 and TRBJ2-3; D is unclear. Sample: unstimulated CD4+ T cells sorted from spleen or lymph node cells, taken before intestinal transplant. This CDR3 is CASSSTDSTDTQYF. CDR3 sequence (DNA): TGTGCCAGCAGCTCAACAGATAGCACAGATACGCAGTATTTT.